The clone carrying this T cell receptor (beta chain) is labeled medium-sized (0.01 to 0.1%). The source of the sample is a study of T cells after yellow fever vaccination. At the level of the study: Based on CD3, CD45RA, CCR7 and CD95, EM, EMRA, CM and Tscm memory subsets were sorted.

TCR cDNA was made by 5'RACE template switching, adding a universal primer site and UMIs. TCRdb ran MiXCR on the 5' RACE reads and lists one entry per CDR3 protein. The table has 15,000 or so distinct CDR3 sequences, 7.3% seen once. Study-wide results and limits: The booster response re-showed most primary clones: approximately 97% CD4, almost 90% CD8. On re-exposure, the response was weaker but peaked faster, at day 5 versus 15.

The sequence came from a man between 18 and 29 years old who received the YFV17D yellow fever vaccine. The sample consisted of PBMCs, either bulk or a sorted T-cell subset (CD4+, CD8+, memory, or dextramer-sorted; not recorded which), taken on the day of the yellow fever booster vaccination.

Written as DNA, the CDR3 is TGTGCCAGCAGCTCCCCCCGACAGCGGACCGGGGAGCTGTTTTTT. This translates into CASSSPRQRTGELFF. The chain combines TRBV7-2 with TRBJ2-2; D is perhaps TRBD1 or TRBD2 (5 bases each). The CDR3 is made up of 15 amino acids. Trimming took 4 bases from V and 5 from J, leaving 14 bases between them. The V gene's germline CDR1 is SGHTA and CDR2 FQGNSA.